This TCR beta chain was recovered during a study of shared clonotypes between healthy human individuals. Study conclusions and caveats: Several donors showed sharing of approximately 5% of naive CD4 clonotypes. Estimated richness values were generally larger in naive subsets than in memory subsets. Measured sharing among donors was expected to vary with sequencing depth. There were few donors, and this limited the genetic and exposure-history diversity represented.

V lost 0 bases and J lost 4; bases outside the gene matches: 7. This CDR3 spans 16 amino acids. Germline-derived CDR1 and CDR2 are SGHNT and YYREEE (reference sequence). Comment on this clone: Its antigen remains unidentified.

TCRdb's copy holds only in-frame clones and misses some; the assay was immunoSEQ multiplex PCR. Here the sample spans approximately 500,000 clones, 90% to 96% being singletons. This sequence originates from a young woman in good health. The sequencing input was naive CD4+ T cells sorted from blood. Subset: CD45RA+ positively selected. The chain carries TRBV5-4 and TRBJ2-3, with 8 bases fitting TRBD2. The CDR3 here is CASSLAGGGSPDTQYF. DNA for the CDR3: TGTGCCAGCAGCTTGGCCGGGGGGGGCAGCCCAGATACGCAGTATTTT.